This TCR beta chain comes out of a study of CD4+ T cells in melanoma. Sequencing used immunoSEQ multiplex PCR; TCRdb keeps in-frame clones, though not all of them. Of thousands of clones in the sample, 55% to 75% were seen once. Germline V CDR1 and CDR2: SGDLS, YYNGEE. The V and J ends lost 0 bases and 7 bases, in that order; junction bases with no gene match: 9. The CDR3 is made up of 16 amino acids. Study-wide points: Reportedly, melanoma neoantigen-specific CD4+ T cells showed varied differentiation states. A reported correlation linked neoantigen-specific CD4+ T cells to CD8+, macrophage and B cell function.

This clone is medium-sized within its sample. Its antigen is unidentified. Sequencing was performed on cells from a culture (not recorded whether cultured in vitro). The sequence came from a human donor with melanoma. The chain couples TRBV9 to TRBJ2-1, with TRBD1 matching 8 bases. CDR3 amino acids: CASSVASQGAGNEQFF. The DNA for the CDR3 is TGTGCCAGCAGCGTAGCTAGCCAGGGGGCCGGGAATGAGCAGTTCTTC.